The 19 T cell receptor beta chains below come from one sample, sequenced in a study of blood T cell repertoires in COVID-19. The repertoire was sequenced with immunoSEQ multiplex PCR; TCRdb's copy has only in-frame clones and lacks some. There are about 300,000 clones in the sample; about nine tenths occur only once, and about 10% lies in the top ten. Sequencing was carried out using PBMCs or T cells enriched from blood (not recorded which). These TCRs come from a woman aged 18-29 years who had recovered from COVID-19.

Regarding this clone: The sample contains more than one DNA sequence encoding this CDR3. This chain uses TRBV5-1 with TRBJ1-1; D gene unclear. Germline V gene sequence: CDR1 SGHRS, CDR2 YFSETQ. V was clipped by 2 bases and J by 1 base, with 9 bases between them. CDR3 length equals 14 residues. The CDR3 here is CASSLGTANTEAFF. The CDR3 DNA is TGCGCCAGCAGCTTAGGAACAGCGAACACTGAAGCTTTCTTT.

The J gene is TRBJ2-5, the V gene TRBV28, with D hard to call. With 4 bases removed from V and 1 base from J, the gap between germline ends came to 10 bases. The germline V gene has CDR1 MDHEN and CDR2 SYDVKM. The CDR3 covers 14 residues. CDR3 in amino acids: CASSSGLSQETQYF. The CDR3 nucleotides read TGTGCCAGCAGTTCAGGTCTAAGCCAAGAGACCCAGTACTTC.

J is TRBJ1-2 and V is TRBV7-3; 8 positions agree with TRBD1. The germline CDR1 and CDR2 sequences are SGHTA and FQGTGA. The CDR3 covers 15 residues. The V segment lost 5 bases and the J segment 8 bases; nucleotides outside the gene matches: 13. Here the CDR3 DNA reads TGTGCCAGCAGCACTCCCGGGACAGGACGGGAGGGCTACACCTTC. Its translation is CASSTPGTGREGYTF.

V usage is TRBV7-9 and J usage is TRBJ2-1, with D hard to call. The germline V and J ends were trimmed by 0 bases and 7 bases, with 10 bases remaining between them. The CDR3 is 14 amino acids. CDR1 and CDR2 (germline): SEHNR, FQNEAQ (reference sequence). CDR3 sequence (DNA): TGTGCCAGCAGCTTAGCGCCCCTAGTGAATGAGCAGTTCTTC. This encodes CASSLAPLVNEQFF. The variable domain in full, with the rest retrieved from reference TRBV7-9 and TRBJ2-1, is DTGVSQNPRHKITKRGQNVTFRCDPISEHNRLYWYRQTLGQGPEFLTYFQNEAQLEKSRLLSDRFSAERPKGSFSTLEIQRTEQGDSAMYLCASSLAPLVNEQFFGPGTRLTVL.

This clone was detected only once. This chain joins TRBV5-1 and TRBJ1-1; possible D gene TRBD1, 5 bases. Trimming took 3 bases from V and 2 from J, leaving 8 bases between them. CDR3 length: 13 amino acids. Germline V lookup: CDR1 SGHRS, CDR2 YFSETQ. The CDR3 protein is CASSYGQNTEAFF. CDR3 in DNA: TGCGCCAGCAGCTACGGACAAAACACTGAAGCTTTCTTT.

The chain employs TRBV7-9 and TRBJ1-2, with 10 nucleotides matching TRBD1. V was pared by 6 bases and J by 2 bases, with 6 bases of the junction left unmatched. The germline V gene has CDR1 SEHNR and CDR2 FQNEAQ (reference sequence). This CDR3 region has 15 residues. CDR3 sequence (DNA): TGTGCCAGCAGTGCCGACAGGGGGCGGAACTATGGCTACACCTTC. Protein sequence: CASSADRGRNYGYTF.

The chain uses TRBV11-2 and TRBJ1-1; 10 positions match TRBD1. Germline V lookup: CDR1 SGHAT, CDR2 FQNNGV. Trimming removed 5 bases from V and 2 bases from J; junction bases left unmatched: 8. The CDR3 has 16 residues. This CDR3 is CASSQDRGALNTEAFF. CDR3 DNA: TGTGCCAGCAGCCAGGACAGGGGGGCCCTAAACACTGAAGCTTTCTTT.

This clone was counted a single time. CDR3 region: CASSVEGGLSEKLFF. Here the CDR3 DNA reads TGTGCCAGCAGCGTAGAGGGAGGGTTAAGTGAAAAACTGTTTTTT. V usage is TRBV9 and J usage is TRBJ1-4; D not resolved. Germline V lookup: CDR1 SGDLS, CDR2 YYNGEE. CDR3 length: 15 amino acids. V was trimmed by 0 bases and J by 7 bases, leaving 13 bases between them.

The chain links TRBV27 to TRBJ1-5; D is possibly TRBD1 (5 bases). The CDR3 spans 15 residues. Germline lookup yields CDR1 MNHEY and CDR2 SMNVEV (reference sequence). V was clipped by 0 bases and J by 1 base, with 7 bases between them. The CDR3 DNA follows: TGTGCCAGCAGTTTATCCCAGGGAAGCAATCAGCCCCAGCATTTT. Its protein is CASSLSQGSNQPQHF.

This clone appeared once. The gene calls are TRBV9 and TRBJ1-1; TRBD1 agrees at 7 bases. This CDR3 spans 15 amino acids. CDR1 SGDLS and CDR2 YYNGEE come from the germline V gene. V trimming: 4 bases; J trimming: 1 base; junction bases outside the gene matches: 7. The CDR3 protein is CASSLLGTANTEAFF. CDR3 nucleotides: TGTGCCAGCAGCTTACTTGGGACAGCGAACACTGAAGCTTTCTTT. The complete variable domain, with remaining parts taken from reference TRBV9 and TRBJ1-1, reads DSGVTQTPKHLITATGQRVTLRCSPRSGDLSVYWYQQSLDQGLQFLIQYYNGEERAKGNILERFSAQQFPDLHSELNLSSLELGDSALYFCASSLLGTANTEAFFGQGTRLTVV.

V gene TRBV6-5 combines with J gene TRBJ1-6; 9 bases are shared with TRBD1. In germline, CDR1 is MNHEY, CDR2 SVGAGI. CDR3 length: 13 residues. With 6 bases clipped from V and 8 bases from J, the junction kept 2 bases outside the gene matches. CDR3 coding DNA: TGTGCCAGCAGGGGACAGGGATATTCACCCCTCCACTTT. It is translated as CASRGQGYSPLHF.

This clone was recorded at least ten times. Other DNA variants within this sample encode the same CDR3. The J gene is TRBJ1-1, the V gene TRBV4-1, with D hard to call. Germline CDR1 and CDR2: MGHRA and YSYEKL. This CDR3 region has 13 residues. The V gene lost 3 bases and the J gene lost 0 bases, with 5 bases spanning the gap. The CDR3 DNA follows: TGCGCCAGCAGCCATCCATTGAACACTGAAGCTTTCTTT. It codes for CASSHPLNTEAFF.

The chain combines TRBV5-3 with TRBJ2-1; D is unresolved. TRBV5-3 carries the ORF label, with uncertain function. Trimming removed 0 bases from V and 5 bases from J, with 12 bases in between. This CDR3 region has 15 residues. The CDR3 region has the DNA TGTGCCAGAAGCTTGGCTTGCCTAGTCCACAATGAGCAGTTCTTC. Translating it yields CARSLACLVHNEQFF.

The chain has TRBV2 and TRBJ1-4; D is uncertain. This CDR3 has 14 amino acids. CDR1 is SNHLY and CDR2 is FYNNEI in the germline V gene. Trimming took 6 bases from V and 7 from J, leaving 15 bases between them. This CDR3 reads CASRHQSVAEKLFF. The CDR3 nucleotides are TGTGCCAGCAGACATCAGAGCGTAGCTGAAAAACTGTTTTTT.

This clone is a singleton in its sample. This chain connects TRBV6-5 to TRBJ2-7, with a possible D match to TRBD2 (5 bases). The CDR3 covers 12 residues. The germline V gene encodes CDR1 MNHEY and CDR2 SVGAGI. Trimming took 2 bases from V and 7 from J, leaving 9 bases between them. In DNA, the CDR3 is TGTGCCAGCAGTTACCCACCGGGAGAGCAGTACTTC. Its translation is CASSYPPGEQYF.

The J gene is TRBJ1-2, the V gene TRBV10-3; the D gene is possibly TRBD1 (5 bases). Trimming removed 0 bases at V and 13 bases at J, with 15 bases between. Germline loops: CDR1 ENHRY, CDR2 SYGVKD. There are 13 residues in the CDR3. The CDR3 loop is CAISESWGHGGTF. The DNA of the CDR3 is TGTGCCATCAGTGAGTCCTGGGGTCACGGGGGCACCTTC.

The chain combines TRBV2 with TRBJ1-2; 7 nucleotides align to TRBD1. From germline, CDR1 is SNHLY and CDR2 FYNNEI. V lost 0 bases, J lost 6 bases, and 4 bases stayed unmatched. This CDR3 comprises 14 residues. The CDR3 sequence: CASSEARTGDGYTF. The DNA for the CDR3 is TGTGCCAGCAGTGAAGCCCGGACAGGAGATGGCTACACCTTC.

This clone has only a few counts. The chain employs TRBV5-1 and TRBJ2-1; a weak D match, TRBD2 (6 bases). This CDR3 spans 15 amino acids. The V end lost 7 bases, the J end lost 10 bases, and 24 bases lay between the germline ends. Per the germline V gene, CDR1 is SGHRS and CDR2 is YFSETQ. CDR3 DNA sequence: TGCGCCAGCGCCCCGGGGGACCTAGGAGCGTGGGAGCAGTTCTTC. Translation gives CASAPGDLGAWEQFF.

The table lists this clone with a few counts. V gene TRBV9 combines with J gene TRBJ2-2, with D uncertain. The V gene's germline CDR1 is SGDLS and CDR2 YYNGEE. CDR3 length: 12 residues. V lost 4 bases, J lost 2 bases, and 3 bases lay in between. DNA of the CDR3: TGTGCCAGCAGCCCAAACACCGGGGAGCTGTTTTTT. This codes for CASSPNTGELFF. The full variable domain, with the rest looked up from reference TRBV9 and TRBJ2-2, is DSGVTQTPKHLITATGQRVTLRCSPRSGDLSVYWYQQSLDQGLQFLIQYYNGEERAKGNILERFSAQQFPDLHSELNLSSLELGDSALYFCASSPNTGELFFGEGSRLTVL.